This TCR beta chain was recovered during a study of OX40 agonist ivuxolimab in advanced cancers. Background on the study: Patients were dosed with the agonistic anti-OX40 (CD134) antibody ivuxolimab.

Concerning this clone: Its antigen is currently unknown.

Repertoires were generated with immunoSEQ multiplex PCR, while TCRdb's copy carries only in-frame clones and drops some. The sample records 85,000 to 130,000 clones, approximately 90% being singletons. The germline gives CDR1 GTSNPN, CDR2 SVGIG (reference sequence). The CDR3 consists of 13 residues. Trimming removed 3 bases from V and 11 bases from J, with 19 bases in between. Sampling of blood occurred at baseline, cycle 4 day 1, and cycle 7 day 1. Study-wide points: Clonal expansion from baseline to week 6 occurred in both CD4+ and CD8+ T cells.

The sample was CD4+ or CD8+ T cells sorted from blood, taken in a trial of the OX40 agonist ivuxolimab. This chain joins TRBV30 and TRBJ1-1, with D uncertain. This TCR derives from an adult with an advanced solid tumor such as melanoma, head and neck, liver or kidney cancer. DNA of the CDR3: TGTGCCTGGAGGTCCGGGAATGGGCACGACGCTTTCTTT. This gives the protein CAWRSGNGHDAFF.